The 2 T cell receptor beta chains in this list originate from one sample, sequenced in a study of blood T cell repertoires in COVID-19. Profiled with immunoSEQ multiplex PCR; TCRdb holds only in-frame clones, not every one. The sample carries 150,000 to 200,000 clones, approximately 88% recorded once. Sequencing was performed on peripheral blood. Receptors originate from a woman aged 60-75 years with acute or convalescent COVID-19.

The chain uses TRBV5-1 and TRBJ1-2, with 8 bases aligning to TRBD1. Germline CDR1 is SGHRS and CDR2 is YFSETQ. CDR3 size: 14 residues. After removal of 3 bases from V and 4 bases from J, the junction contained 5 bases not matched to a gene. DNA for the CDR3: TGCGCCAGCAGCTCGAGCACAGGGGGCTATGGCTACACCTTC. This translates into CASSSSTGGYGYTF.

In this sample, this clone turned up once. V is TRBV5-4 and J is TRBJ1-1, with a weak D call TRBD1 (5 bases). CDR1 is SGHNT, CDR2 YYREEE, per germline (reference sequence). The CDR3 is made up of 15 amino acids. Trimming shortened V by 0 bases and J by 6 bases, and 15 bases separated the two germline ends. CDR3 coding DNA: TGTGCCAGCAGCTTGGTCTCAGGGCTCGGCTCTGAAGCTTTCTTT. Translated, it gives CASSLVSGLGSEAFF.